This T cell receptor beta chain came from a study of T cell changes during pregnancy in multiple sclerosis. From germline, CDR1 is SGDLS and CDR2 YYNGEE. V was cut by 4 bases and J by 0 bases, with 14 bases left in between. The CDR3 length is 16 residues. Clones were read by immunoSEQ multiplex PCR, and TCRdb kept only the in-frame ones, dropping some. The repertoire includes tens of thousands of clones, roughly 88% of them detected once, and over 5% sits in the top ten. The source of this sequence is a female donor in good health, enrolled as a control in a pregnancy study. This chain connects TRBV9 to TRBJ2-4, with TRBD1 as a possible D gene (5 bases). This specimen was peripheral blood, taken in the third trimester of pregnancy. Here the CDR3 reads CASSTEMGLAKNIQYF. The CDR3 region has the DNA TGTGCCAGCAGCACTGAGATGGGGCTAGCCAAAAACATTCAGTACTTC.